This TCR beta chain was recorded in a study of cytomegalovirus exposure and HLA in healthy donors. General observations from the study: The study found most TCR sequences rare, yet found some public TCRs in many donors. Most of the TCR beta V segments (in an earlier analysis) were productive either about 87% or about 30% of the time. In a later analysis, specific HLA alleles were associated with some 16,000 TCR beta sequences at a 0.05 false discovery rate.

The V segment lost 5 bases and the J segment 4 bases; nucleotides outside the gene matches: 9. Germline CDR1 LNHDA, CDR2 SQIVND (reference sequence). The CDR3 runs to 15 residues. With respect to this clone: Its antigen is unidentified.

Donors were ostensibly healthy at sampling, although undocumented immune exposures were probable. Both 60 Vbeta primers and 13 Jbeta primers went into the PCR. Profiling relied on immunoSEQ multiplex PCR, and the TCRdb table lists in-frame clones only, not all of them. This sample contains fewer than 45,000 clones. The receptor was derived from a man aged 35 to 55 in good health and CMV-seropositive. This chain joins TRBV19 and TRBJ2-3; 7 bases align to TRBD1. The sequenced sample consisted of PBMCs. The CDR3: CASSVDRVQADTQYF. CDR3 nucleotide sequence: TGTGCCAGTAGTGTCGACAGGGTTCAAGCAGATACGCAGTATTTT.